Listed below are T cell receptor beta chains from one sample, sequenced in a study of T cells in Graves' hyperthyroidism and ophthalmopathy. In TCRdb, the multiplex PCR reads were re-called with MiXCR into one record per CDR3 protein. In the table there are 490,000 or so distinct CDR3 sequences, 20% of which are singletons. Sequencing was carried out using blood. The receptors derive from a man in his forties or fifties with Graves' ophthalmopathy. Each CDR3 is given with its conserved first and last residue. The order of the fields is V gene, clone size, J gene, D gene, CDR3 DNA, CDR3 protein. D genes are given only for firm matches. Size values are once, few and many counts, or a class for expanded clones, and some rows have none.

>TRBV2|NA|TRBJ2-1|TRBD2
TGTGCCGTCCGGACTAGCGCCACACACAATGAGCAGTTCTTC
CAVRTSATHNEQFF
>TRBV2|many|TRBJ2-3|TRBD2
TGTGCCAGCAGTACCCTAACGTGGACTAGTCGAACAGATACGCAGTATTTT
CASSTLTWTSRTDTQYF
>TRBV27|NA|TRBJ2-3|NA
TGTGCCAGCACCGTGGATGGTACGCAGTATTTT
CASTVDGTQYF
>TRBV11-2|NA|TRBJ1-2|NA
TGTGCCAGCAGCCGCCGGGGGGGGTCTAACTATGGCTACACCTTC
CASSRRGGSNYGYTF
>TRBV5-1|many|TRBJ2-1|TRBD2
TGCGCCAGCAGCACTAGCGGGTGGGCCGATGAGCAGTTCTTC
CASSTSGWADEQFF
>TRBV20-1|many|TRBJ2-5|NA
TGCAGTGCTAAGTCCGGTGGCGAGACCCAGTACTTC
CSAKSGGETQYF
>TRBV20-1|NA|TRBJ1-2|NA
TGCAGTGCGCTGAGTGTTACTAACTATGGCTACACCTTC
CSALSVTNYGYTF
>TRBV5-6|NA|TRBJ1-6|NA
TGTGCCAGCAGCTTGGCGCGAGATTCACCCCTCCACTTT
CASSLARDSPLHF
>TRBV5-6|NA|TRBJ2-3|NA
TGTGCCAGCAGCTGGGGAGGACAAAGCACAGATACGCAGTATTTT
CASSWGGQSTDTQYF
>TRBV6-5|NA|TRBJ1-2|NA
TGTGCCAGCAGCTACGGAGCGGGGGGTCTAGATGGCTACACCTTC
CASSYGAGGLDGYTF
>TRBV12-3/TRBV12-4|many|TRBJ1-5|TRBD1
TGTGCCAGCAGCCTACAGGGGAATAGCAATCAGCCCCAGCATTTT
CASSLQGNSNQPQHF
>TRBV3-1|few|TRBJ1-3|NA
TGTGCCAGCAGCCAACGGGGAAACACCATATATTTT
CASSQRGNTIYF
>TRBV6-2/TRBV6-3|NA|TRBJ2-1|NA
TGTGCCAGCACCAGTATGCCCCTCCGGGGGGCCCAGAATGAGCAGTTCTTC
CASTSMPLRGAQNEQFF
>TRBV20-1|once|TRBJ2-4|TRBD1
TGCAGTGCTACCTCCCCCGACAGGGGCAAAAACATTCAGTACTTC
CSATSPDRGKNIQYF